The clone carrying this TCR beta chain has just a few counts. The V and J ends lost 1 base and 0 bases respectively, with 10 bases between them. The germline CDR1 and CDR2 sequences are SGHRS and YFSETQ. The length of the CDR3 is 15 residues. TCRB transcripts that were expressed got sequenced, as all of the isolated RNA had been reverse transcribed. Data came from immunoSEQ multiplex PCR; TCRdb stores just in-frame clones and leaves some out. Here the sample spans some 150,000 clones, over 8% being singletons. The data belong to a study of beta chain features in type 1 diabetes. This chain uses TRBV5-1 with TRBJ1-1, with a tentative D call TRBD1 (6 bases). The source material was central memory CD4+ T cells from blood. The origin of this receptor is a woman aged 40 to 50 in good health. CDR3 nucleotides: TGCGCCAGCAGCTTGCTTCAGGGGATGAACACTGAAGCTTTCTTT. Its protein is CASSLLQGMNTEAFF.